Listed below are T cell receptor beta chains from one sample, sequenced in a study of blood T cell repertoires in COVID-19. The data were produced by immunoSEQ multiplex PCR, yet TCRdb's version contains in-frame clones alone and is incomplete. The sample includes about 87,000 clones, roughly 88% of them seen just once. The sequencing input was peripheral blood. The source of these receptors is a man younger than 35 with COVID-19, enrolled during active disease. Each CDR3 is given with its conserved first and last residue. The order of the fields is CDR3 length, V gene, clone size, J gene, D gene, CDR3 protein, CDR3 DNA. A D gene is named only where the DNA matches it firmly. Part of the rows lack a size; the others show once, few, many or a class for expanded clones.

>17|TRBV7-8|-|TRBJ1-5|-
CASSLGPWGTRAQPQHF
TGTGCCAGCAGCCTAGGCCCTTGGGGGACACGGGCTCAGCCCCAGCATTTT
>15|TRBV5-8|-|TRBJ2-7|TRBD2
CASSLFGLAGDEQYF
TGTGCCAGCAGCTTGTTCGGACTAGCGGGAGACGAGCAGTACTTC
>15|TRBV21-1|-|TRBJ1-1|-
CASSNHRGGDTEAFF
TGTGCCAGCAGCAATCACAGGGGCGGGGACACTGAAGCTTTCTTT
>16|TRBV4-3|-|TRBJ1-6|TRBD1
CASSQEGTAPNSPLHF
TGCGCCAGCAGCCAAGAGGGGACAGCGCCTAATTCACCCCTCCACTTT
>13|TRBV6-5|once|TRBJ2-7|TRBD1
CASRQGGFYEQYF
TGTGCCAGCAGACAGGGGGGATTCTACGAGCAGTACTTC
>17|TRBV2|-|TRBJ2-7|-
CASSEALPEASRYEQYF
TGTGCCAGCAGTGAAGCGCTTCCAGAGGCCTCTCGGTACGAGCAGTACTTC
>16|TRBV24-1|-|TRBJ2-3|TRBD2
CATSDMSGTSTDTQYF
TGTGCCACCAGTGATATGAGCGGGACTAGCACAGATACGCAGTATTTT
>15|TRBV21-1|-|TRBJ1-1|-
CASTLIQEPNTEAFF
TGTGCCAGCACCTTGATACAGGAGCCGAACACTGAAGCTTTCTTT
>14|TRBV2|-|TRBJ2-7|TRBD1
CASRDRGHSYEQYF
TGTGCCAGCAGAGACAGGGGGCACTCCTACGAGCAGTACTTC
>14|TRBV6-5|-|TRBJ1-1|-
CATRLGHPNTEAFF
TGTGCCACCAGACTGGGACACCCGAACACTGAAGCTTTCTTT
>16|TRBV5-6|-|TRBJ1-3|-
CASSYMAGVSGNTIYF
TGTGCCAGCAGCTACATGGCAGGGGTATCTGGAAACACCATATATTTT
>16|TRBV3-1/TRBV3-2|-|TRBJ2-1|TRBD2
CASSYSGTSGYNEQFF
TGTGCCAGCAGCTATTCCGGGACTAGCGGATACAATGAGCAGTTCTTC
>14|TRBV6-5|once|TRBJ1-5|-
CASSPTFSNQPQHF
TGTGCCAGCAGTCCCACATTTAGCAATCAGCCCCAGCATTTT
>11|TRBV30|-|TRBJ1-2|-
CAWSREGGYTF
TGTGCCTGGAGCAGGGAGGGAGGCTACACCTTC
>14|TRBV4-3|-|TRBJ1-2|TRBD1
CASSQGDRSYGYTF
TGCGCCAGCAGCCAAGGGGACAGGAGCTATGGCTACACCTTC
>15|TRBV5-6|-|TRBJ1-2|TRBD1
CASSLGRTGWSGYTF
TGTGCCAGCAGCTTGGGCCGGACAGGGTGGAGTGGCTACACCTTC
>16|TRBV28|-|TRBJ1-5|TRBD1
CASQRYRGRRNQPQHF
TGTGCCAGCCAGAGATACAGGGGTAGGCGCAATCAGCCCCAGCATTTT
>12|TRBV29-1|-|TRBJ2-2|-
CSVVQNTGELFF
TGCAGCGTTGTCCAAAACACCGGGGAGCTGTTTTTT
>14|TRBV10-3|-|TRBJ2-3|TRBD1
CATTRDRGTDTQYF
TGTGCCACCACAAGGGACAGGGGAACAGATACGCAGTATTTT
>16|TRBV5-6|-|TRBJ2-7|TRBD1
CASSRRGQSTAYEQYF
TGTGCCAGCAGTAGAAGGGGACAGAGCACCGCCTACGAGCAGTACTTC
>14|TRBV6-5|-|TRBJ1-2|-
CASRLTSPSGGYTF
TGTGCCAGCAGGCTGACATCTCCTTCCGGAGGCTACACCTTC
>11|TRBV11-3|-|TRBJ2-3|-
CASSINTRQYF
TGTGCCAGCAGTATCAATACAAGGCAGTATTTT
>15|TRBV19|-|TRBJ2-7|TRBD1
CASSMIGNRGYEQYF
TGTGCCAGTAGTATGATCGGAAACAGGGGCTACGAGCAGTACTTC
>20|TRBV4-3|-|TRBJ2-1|TRBD2
CASSPGWKREGLVRQNEQFF
TGCGCCAGCAGCCCGGGGTGGAAGCGGGAGGGCCTGGTCCGTCAGAATGAGCAGTTCTTC
>15|TRBV5-8|-|TRBJ2-7|TRBD2
CASSPMRGKVYEQYF
TGTGCCAGCAGCCCGATGCGGGGGAAGGTCTACGAGCAGTACTTC
>15|TRBV6-5|-|TRBJ2-1|-
CASSSPRGSYNEQFF
TGTGCCAGCAGTTCCCCCCGGGGGTCCTACAATGAGCAGTTCTTC
>13|TRBV13|-|TRBJ2-7|TRBD2
CASSLEREYEQYF
TGTGCCAGCAGCTTAGAGCGGGAGTACGAGCAGTACTTC
>18|TRBV7-9|-|TRBJ2-7|TRBD2
CASSTGTSGILETYEQYF
TGTGCCAGCAGCACGGGGACTAGCGGGATTTTAGAGACCTACGAGCAGTACTTC
>16|TRBV5-1|-|TRBJ2-1|TRBD1
CASSLGGQGPYNEQFF
TGCGCCAGCAGCTTGGGGGGACAGGGCCCCTACAATGAGCAGTTCTTC
>11|TRBV3-1/TRBV3-2|-|TRBJ2-5|TRBD1
CASSTGGTQYF
TGTGCCAGCAGCACAGGGGGGACCCAGTACTTC
>14|TRBV3-1/TRBV3-2|-|TRBJ1-6|-
CASSLVACNSPLHF
TGTGCCAGCAGCCTGGTAGCGTGTAATTCACCCCTCCACTTT
>14|TRBV30|-|TRBJ2-1|-
CAWSPREWGVEQFF
TGTGCCTGGAGTCCCCGGGAGTGGGGCGTTGAGCAGTTCTTC
>14|TRBV5-1|-|TRBJ2-3|-
CASSHTASTDTQYF
TGCGCCAGCAGTCACACCGCTAGCACAGATACGCAGTATTTT
>16|TRBV5-6|-|TRBJ1-5|-
CASSLGQEYSNQPQHF
TGTGCCAGCAGCTTGGGACAGGAGTATAGCAATCAGCCCCAGCATTTT
>16|TRBV6-1|-|TRBJ1-6|-
CASSEDGSLYNSPLHF
TGTGCCAGCAGTGAAGACGGGTCACTCTATAATTCACCCCTCCACTTT
>18|TRBV3-1/TRBV3-2|once|TRBJ2-2|TRBD2
CASSLHGLAGDRTGELFF
TGTGCCAGCAGCCTTCACGGACTAGCGGGAGATAGAACCGGGGAGCTGTTTTTT
>14|TRBV28|-|TRBJ1-2|-
CASSGFDRNYGYTF
TGTGCCAGCAGTGGGTTCGACAGGAACTATGGCTACACCTTC
>14|TRBV7-2|-|TRBJ1-2|TRBD1
CASSIVQGNYGYTF
TGTGCCAGCAGCATAGTACAGGGGAACTATGGCTACACCTTC
>17|TRBV4-3|-|TRBJ2-1|TRBD1
CASSHDRGTGGRNEQFF
TGCGCCAGCAGCCATGATCGCGGGACAGGGGGTCGGAATGAGCAGTTCTTC
>13|TRBV2|-|TRBJ2-1|TRBD1
CATPGQGASEQFF
TGTGCCACCCCGGGACAGGGGGCTAGTGAGCAGTTCTTC
>15|TRBV29-1|-|TRBJ2-3|TRBD2
CSVRLAGGATDTQYF
TGCAGCGTTCGACTAGCGGGAGGAGCCACAGATACGCAGTATTTT